A selection of T cell receptor beta chains follows, all from one sample in a study of early T cells in non-severe SARS-CoV-2 infection. In TCRdb, the 5' RACE reads were re-called with MiXCR into one record per CDR3 protein. The table includes about 81,000 distinct CDR3 sequences, 11% to 15% detected once. Sequences were obtained from whole blood. These receptors came from an adult who was a healthcare worker with PCR-confirmed SARS-CoV-2 infection or an uninfected control (not recorded which). CDR3s include the opening cysteine and the closing phenylalanine or tryptophan. D genes are given only for firm matches. A clone size is listed for some rows: how often the clone was seen (once, few, many), or a class if it is expanded.

clone size: -
J gene: TRBJ2-3
D gene: TRBD2
V gene: TRBV29-1
CDR3 protein: CSVVGGFGRTDTQYF
CDR3 DNA: TGCAGCGTTGTCGGGGGGTTTGGCCGCACAGATACGCAGTATTTT

clone size: -
J gene: TRBJ2-7
D gene: -
V gene: TRBV7-8
CDR3 protein: CASSLDSSYEQYF
CDR3 DNA: TGTGCCAGCAGCTTAGACAGCTCCTACGAGCAGTACTTC

clone size: -
J gene: TRBJ2-5
D gene: TRBD2
V gene: TRBV3-1
CDR3 protein: CASSHGTSTKETQYF
CDR3 DNA: TGTGCCAGCAGCCATGGGACTAGTACCAAAGAGACCCAGTACTTC

clone size: -
J gene: TRBJ2-1
D gene: TRBD1
V gene: TRBV20-1
CDR3 protein: CSARWDRSHRNEQFF
CDR3 DNA: TGCAGTGCTAGATGGGACAGGTCCCACCGCAATGAGCAGTTCTTC

clone size: -
J gene: TRBJ1-3
D gene: -
V gene: TRBV7-9
CDR3 protein: CASSFGASGPNTIYF
CDR3 DNA: TGTGCCAGCAGCTTCGGGGCCTCGGGCCCAAACACCATATATTTT

clone size: few
J gene: TRBJ2-3
D gene: -
V gene: TRBV3-1
CDR3 protein: CASSRGPGETDTQYF
CDR3 DNA: TGTGCCAGCAGCCGGGGACCGGGCGAAACAGATACGCAGTATTTT

clone size: -
J gene: TRBJ1-1
D gene: TRBD1
V gene: TRBV6-1
CDR3 protein: CASSERAGGWYLRTEAFF
CDR3 DNA: TGTGCCAGCAGTGAACGGGCAGGGGGCTGGTATTTACGCACTGAAGCTTTCTTT

clone size: -
J gene: TRBJ2-5
D gene: -
V gene: TRBV2
CDR3 protein: CASRTDRQETQYF
CDR3 DNA: TGTGCCAGCAGGACAGATCGACAAGAGACCCAGTACTTC

clone size: -
J gene: TRBJ2-5
D gene: -
V gene: TRBV12-3/TRBV12-4
CDR3 protein: CASSLAGTETQYF
CDR3 DNA: TGTGCCAGCAGTTTGGCAGGGACGGAGACCCAGTACTTC

clone size: -
J gene: TRBJ2-7
D gene: TRBD2
V gene: TRBV2
CDR3 protein: CASQRTSSYEQYF
CDR3 DNA: TGTGCCAGCCAGCGGACTAGCTCCTACGAGCAGTACTTC

clone size: few
J gene: TRBJ1-1
D gene: -
V gene: TRBV29-1
CDR3 protein: CSVEDGGTEAFF
CDR3 DNA: TGCAGCGTTGAAGATGGGGGCACTGAAGCTTTCTTT

clone size: few
J gene: TRBJ2-1
D gene: -
V gene: TRBV9
CDR3 protein: CASSGRDWSSYNEQFF
CDR3 DNA: TGTGCCAGCAGCGGGAGGGACTGGAGCTCCTACAATGAGCAGTTCTTC

clone size: many
J gene: TRBJ2-7
D gene: TRBD2
V gene: TRBV29-1
CDR3 protein: CSAGEGTYEQYF
CDR3 DNA: TGCAGCGCTGGGGAGGGGACCTACGAGCAGTACTTC

clone size: many
J gene: TRBJ2-5
D gene: -
V gene: TRBV4-2
CDR3 protein: CASSPAAGRETQYF
CDR3 DNA: TGTGCCAGCAGCCCAGCTGCGGGCCGAGAGACCCAGTACTTC

clone size: many
J gene: TRBJ2-5
D gene: -
V gene: TRBV7-6
CDR3 protein: CASSPPGGTGETQYF
CDR3 DNA: TGTGCCAGCAGCCCACCAGGGGGGACGGGAGAGACCCAGTACTTC

clone size: -
J gene: TRBJ1-4
D gene: -
V gene: TRBV28
CDR3 protein: CASSLSQNNEKLFF
CDR3 DNA: TGTGCCAGCAGTTTAAGTCAGAATAATGAAAAACTGTTTTTT

clone size: few
J gene: TRBJ1-5
D gene: -
V gene: TRBV28
CDR3 protein: CASSLRSGVSNQPQHF
CDR3 DNA: TGTGCCAGCAGTTTACGCTCCGGGGTTAGCAATCAGCCCCAGCATTTT

clone size: -
J gene: TRBJ1-6
D gene: -
V gene: TRBV11-3
CDR3 protein: CASSSGSGDSPLHF
CDR3 DNA: TGTGCCAGCAGCTCAGGGTCCGGGGATTCACCCCTCCACTTT

clone size: few
J gene: TRBJ2-3
D gene: -
V gene: TRBV10-3
CDR3 protein: CAISVSSYTDTQYF
CDR3 DNA: TGTGCCATCAGTGTGTCCAGTTACACAGATACGCAGTATTTT

clone size: few
J gene: TRBJ1-5
D gene: -
V gene: TRBV12-3/TRBV12-4
CDR3 protein: CASSLAGLSNQPQHF
CDR3 DNA: TGTGCCAGCAGTTTGGCAGGGCTTAGCAATCAGCCCCAGCATTTT

clone size: -
J gene: TRBJ2-3
D gene: -
V gene: TRBV28
CDR3 protein: CASSLLGNTQYF
CDR3 DNA: TGTGCCAGCAGTTTATTAGGAAATACGCAGTATTTT

clone size: few
J gene: TRBJ1-5
D gene: -
V gene: TRBV20-1
CDR3 protein: CSASWGAPNQPQHF
CDR3 DNA: TGCAGTGCTAGTTGGGGAGCACCAAATCAGCCCCAGCATTTT